These T cell receptor beta chains were read from a single sample in a study of cytomegalovirus exposure and HLA in healthy donors. Sequencing used immunoSEQ multiplex PCR; TCRdb keeps in-frame clones, though not all of them. The table lists tens of thousands of clones, roughly 80% of them singletons. Sequenced input: PBMCs. Source of these receptors: a man aged 45-65 years in good health and CMV-seronegative. Both conserved end residues are part of each CDR3. D genes are given only for firm matches. Not every row has a clone size; where given, it reads once, few, many or a size class.

clone_size: -
d_call: -
j_call: TRBJ2-3
v_call: TRBV6-1
cdr3_aa: CASSETGQLRDTQYF
cdr3_nt: TGTGCCAGCAGTGAAACAGGGCAACTTAGGGATACGCAGTATTTT

clone_size: -
d_call: -
j_call: TRBJ1-2
v_call: TRBV7-9
cdr3_aa: CSSSLAESSGYTF
cdr3_nt: TGTTCCAGCAGCTTAGCCGAATCAAGCGGCTACACCTTC

clone_size: -
d_call: -
j_call: TRBJ2-7
v_call: TRBV6-4
cdr3_aa: CARADRRSEQYF
cdr3_nt: TGTGCCAGAGCCGACAGGCGCTCCGAGCAGTACTTC

clone_size: once
d_call: -
j_call: TRBJ1-2
v_call: TRBV13
cdr3_aa: CASSSGGSDYGYTF
cdr3_nt: TGTGCCAGCTCCTCCGGGGGAAGTGACTATGGCTACACCTTC

clone_size: once
d_call: TRBD2
j_call: TRBJ2-7
v_call: TRBV6-1
cdr3_aa: CATRGGGGYSYEQYF
cdr3_nt: TGTGCCACCCGGGGCGGCGGGGGGTACTCCTACGAGCAGTACTTC

clone_size: -
d_call: TRBD2
j_call: TRBJ2-4
v_call: TRBV28
cdr3_aa: CATVPLAGGAKNIQYF
cdr3_nt: TGTGCCACCGTCCCATTAGCGGGGGGAGCCAAAAACATTCAGTACTTC

clone_size: once
d_call: TRBD1
j_call: TRBJ2-7
v_call: TRBV2
cdr3_aa: CASSRDRAEQYF
cdr3_nt: TGTGCCAGCAGTAGAGACAGGGCCGAGCAGTACTTC

clone_size: once
d_call: -
j_call: TRBJ1-5
v_call: TRBV6-6
cdr3_aa: CASSYVDIDQPQHF
cdr3_nt: TGTGCCAGCAGTTACGTGGACATAGATCAGCCCCAGCATTTT

clone_size: -
d_call: TRBD2
j_call: TRBJ2-1
v_call: TRBV11-2
cdr3_aa: CASSFRLAGGRDEQFF
cdr3_nt: TGTGCCAGCAGCTTTCGACTAGCGGGGGGAAGGGATGAGCAGTTCTTC

clone_size: -
d_call: TRBD2
j_call: TRBJ2-3
v_call: TRBV4-3
cdr3_aa: CASKERSGGTDTQYF
cdr3_nt: TGCGCCAGCAAAGAGCGGAGCGGGGGGACAGATACGCAGTATTTT

clone_size: -
d_call: -
j_call: TRBJ1-5
v_call: TRBV6-6
cdr3_aa: CASSYPENQPQHF
cdr3_nt: TGTGCCAGCAGTTACCCGGAGAATCAGCCCCAGCATTTT

clone_size: -
d_call: -
j_call: TRBJ2-7
v_call: TRBV7-9
cdr3_aa: CSSSLEGHRAYEQYF
cdr3_nt: TGTTCCAGCAGCTTAGAAGGTCACAGGGCCTACGAGCAGTACTTC

clone_size: once
d_call: -
j_call: TRBJ2-7
v_call: TRBV5-8
cdr3_aa: CASGTLSYEQYF
cdr3_nt: TGTGCCAGCGGGACACTCTCCTACGAGCAGTACTTC

clone_size: few
d_call: -
j_call: TRBJ1-5
v_call: TRBV6-1
cdr3_aa: CASSEAPGTPINQPQHF
cdr3_nt: TGTGCCAGCAGTGAAGCTCCCGGGACACCTATCAATCAGCCCCAGCATTTT

clone_size: once
d_call: -
j_call: TRBJ2-3
v_call: TRBV5-1
cdr3_aa: CASSTTGFTDTQYF
cdr3_nt: TGCGCCAGCAGTACAACAGGGTTCACAGATACGCAGTATTTT

clone_size: -
d_call: -
j_call: TRBJ1-2
v_call: TRBV10-3
cdr3_aa: CAISEFASGGAYGYTF
cdr3_nt: TGTGCCATCAGTGAGTTCGCCAGCGGGGGCGCCTATGGCTACACCTTC

clone_size: -
d_call: -
j_call: TRBJ1-4
v_call: TRBV4-3
cdr3_aa: CASSQDGGLPGPHEKLFF
cdr3_nt: TGCGCCAGCAGCCAAGATGGAGGGCTTCCAGGACCCCATGAAAAACTGTTTTTT

clone_size: -
d_call: TRBD1
j_call: TRBJ2-3
v_call: TRBV7-3
cdr3_aa: CASSLDRVDTQYF
cdr3_nt: TGTGCCAGCAGCCTGGACAGGGTAGATACGCAGTATTTT

clone_size: -
d_call: -
j_call: TRBJ2-5
v_call: TRBV5-1
cdr3_aa: CASSRLGAETQYF
cdr3_nt: TGCGCCAGCAGCAGGCTAGGGGCGGAGACCCAGTACTTC

clone_size: -
d_call: -
j_call: TRBJ2-6
v_call: TRBV10-3
cdr3_aa: CATLSGANVLTF
cdr3_nt: TGTGCCACCCTTTCTGGGGCCAACGTCCTGACTTTC

clone_size: -
d_call: TRBD1
j_call: TRBJ1-2
v_call: TRBV5-4
cdr3_aa: CASSERQGFIYGYTF
cdr3_nt: TGTGCCAGCAGCGAACGACAGGGCTTCATCTATGGCTACACCTTC

clone_size: -
d_call: -
j_call: TRBJ2-5
v_call: TRBV9
cdr3_aa: CASSGGSGLQETQYF
cdr3_nt: TGTGCCAGCAGCGGGGGTAGCGGCCTCCAAGAGACCCAGTACTTC

clone_size: -
d_call: TRBD2
j_call: TRBJ2-3
v_call: TRBV10-3
cdr3_aa: CAISDTTGTSGSAPDTQYF
cdr3_nt: TGTGCCATCAGTGATACCACCGGGACTAGCGGGAGTGCGCCAGATACGCAGTATTTT

clone_size: once
d_call: TRBD2
j_call: TRBJ2-7
v_call: TRBV11-3
cdr3_aa: CASSAGTSRGYEQYF
cdr3_nt: TGTGCCAGCAGCGCGGGGACTAGCAGAGGCTACGAGCAGTACTTC

clone_size: -
d_call: -
j_call: TRBJ1-5
v_call: TRBV28
cdr3_aa: CASSLDNNQPQHF
cdr3_nt: TGTGCCAGCAGTTTGGACAACAATCAGCCCCAGCATTTT

clone_size: -
d_call: -
j_call: TRBJ2-3
v_call: TRBV5-1
cdr3_aa: CASSLTTDTQYF
cdr3_nt: TGCGCCAGCAGCTTGACAACAGATACGCAGTATTTT

clone_size: -
d_call: TRBD1
j_call: TRBJ2-7
v_call: TRBV7-2
cdr3_aa: CASSPRTGTYEQYF
cdr3_nt: TGTGCCAGCAGCCCGAGGACAGGGACCTACGAGCAGTACTTC

clone_size: once
d_call: TRBD2
j_call: TRBJ2-1
v_call: TRBV5-1
cdr3_aa: CASSLVGLAGINEQFF
cdr3_nt: TGCGCCAGCAGCTTGGTCGGACTAGCGGGGATCAATGAGCAGTTCTTC